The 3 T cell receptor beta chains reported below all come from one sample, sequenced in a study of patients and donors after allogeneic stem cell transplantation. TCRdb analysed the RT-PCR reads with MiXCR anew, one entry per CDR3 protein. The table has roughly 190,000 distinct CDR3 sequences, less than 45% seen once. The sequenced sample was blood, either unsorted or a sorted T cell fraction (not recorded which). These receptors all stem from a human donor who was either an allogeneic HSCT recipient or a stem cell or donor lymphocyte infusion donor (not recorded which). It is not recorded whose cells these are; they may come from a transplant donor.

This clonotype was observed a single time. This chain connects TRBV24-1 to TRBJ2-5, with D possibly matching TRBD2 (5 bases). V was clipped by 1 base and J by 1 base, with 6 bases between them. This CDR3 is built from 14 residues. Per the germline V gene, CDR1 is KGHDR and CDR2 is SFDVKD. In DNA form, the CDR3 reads TGTGCCACCAGTGATTTTGAGGGCCAAGAGACCCAGTACTTC. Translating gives CATSDFEGQETQYF.

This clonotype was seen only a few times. The CDR3 nucleotides read TGTGCCATTAGGGGCAGGGTGAACACTGAAGCTTTCTTT. Translating gives CAIRGRVNTEAFF. The gene calls are TRBV19 and TRBJ1-1; the D gene is possibly TRBD1 (5 bases). Germline CDR1 reads LNHDA; CDR2 reads SQIVND (reference sequence). V was shortened by 10 bases and J by 0 bases, with 12 bases between the two germline ends. This CDR3 spans 13 amino acids.

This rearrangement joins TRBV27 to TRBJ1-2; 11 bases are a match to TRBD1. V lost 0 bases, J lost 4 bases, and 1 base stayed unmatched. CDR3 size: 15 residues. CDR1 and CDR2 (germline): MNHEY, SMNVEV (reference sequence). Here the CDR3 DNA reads TGTGCCAGCAGTTTATCCGGGACAGGGGGCTATGGCTACACCTTC. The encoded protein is CASSLSGTGGYGYTF.